The clone carrying this TCR beta chain has a single count. Antigen unknown. This sample was taken from a study of cytomegalovirus exposure and HLA in healthy donors. About the study: Researchers previously reported finding 90 million to 120 million unique TCR beta sequences from roughly 170 million T cells. HLA-typed donors contributed some 87 million unique TCRs, which were held in an early data release.

General study results and limits: For cytomegalovirus status, the classifier reportedly gave diagnoses with high specificity and sensitivity. Cytomegalovirus-associated TCR beta chains were listed, numbering roughly 150.

The CDR3 runs to 13 residues. CDR1 is MGHDK and CDR2 is SYGVNS in the germline V gene. Between the trimmed V and J ends, which lost 9 bases and 2 bases, there was a span of 13 bases. PCR primers comprised 60 Vbeta and 13 Jbeta primers. Measured with immunoSEQ multiplex PCR; TCRdb has only the in-frame clones, and not every one. This table holds some 130,000 clones, approximately 85% found once. The gene calls are TRBV25-1 and TRBJ1-2; tentative D call: TRBD1 (6 bases). This TCR came from a boy aged 10-17 years in good health and CMV-seronegative. Material for sequencing was PBMCs. CDR3 amino acids: CASGQSRNYGYTF. The DNA for the CDR3 is TGTGCCAGTGGACAGTCACGAAACTATGGCTACACCTTC.